This T cell receptor (beta chain) was retrieved from a study of T cell repertoires in cytomegalovirus infection. Study as a whole: Used in the study were CMV epitopes, some recently identified and HLA-C-restricted, others well-studied and HLA-B-restricted. Matching HLA type and CMV infection were both indicated by public TCR beta signatures.

The CDR3 extends over 16 amino acids. The ends were cut back, 7 bases at V and 1 base at J, with 17 bases in the middle. CDR1 and CDR2 from the germline V gene are MNHEY and SMNVEV (reference sequence). On this clonotype: Its antigen is unidentified.

TCRdb fed the reads into MiXCR, producing one record per CDR3 protein. The sample yields under 130,000 distinct CDR3 sequences, under 55% seen once. This specimen was CD8+ T cells from cultured PBMCs, taken from culture after CMV antigen stimulation. V and J are TRBV27 and TRBJ1-5; D is uncertain. The TCR sequence derives from a human donor in good health (CMV status not recorded). Some clones in this sample may be carry-over from other donors' samples. The CDR3 region has the DNA TGTGCCAGCACCCCGGGGATGGAAGCGAGCAATCAGCCCCAGCATTTT. Its translation is CASTPGMEASNQPQHF.